The 25 T cell receptor beta chains in this list originate from one sample, sequenced in a study of cytomegalovirus exposure and HLA in healthy donors. Data came from immunoSEQ multiplex PCR; TCRdb stores just in-frame clones and leaves some out. The table includes more than 80,000 clones, 88% detected once. The sequenced sample consisted of PBMCs. Every receptor here comes from a young woman in good health and CMV-seropositive.

This clone was observed at least ten times. The V gene is TRBV28, the J gene TRBJ1-6; D remains ambiguous. V was shortened by 7 bases and J by 4 bases, with 11 bases between the two germline ends. This CDR3 is 14 amino acids long. Germline loops: CDR1 MDHEN, CDR2 SYDVKM. DNA of the CDR3: TGTGCCAGCACCTTCGAGGGATATAATTCACCCCTCCACTTT. It codes for CASTFEGYNSPLHF.

J is TRBJ1-1 and V is TRBV18, with D maybe TRBD1 (5 bases). The CDR3 spans 13 residues. The ends were cut back, 6 bases at V and 8 bases at J, with 16 bases in the middle. The germline V gene encodes CDR1 KGHSH and CDR2 LQKENI. CDR3 region: CASSARGGMEAFF. CDR3 nucleotide sequence: TGTGCCAGCTCGGCCCGGGGGGGGATGGAAGCTTTCTTT.

The rearrangement uses TRBV7-9 and TRBJ2-1; 7 bases align to TRBD1. Unmatched junction bases numbered 9, after V lost 5 bases and J lost 5 bases. This CDR3 contains 15 residues. Germline lookup yields CDR1 SEHNR and CDR2 FQNEAQ (reference sequence). The chain's CDR3 is CASSPNVGQNNEQFF. The DNA of the CDR3 is TGTGCCAGCAGCCCCAACGTGGGACAGAACAATGAGCAGTTCTTC. Drawing the rest from reference TRBV7-9 and TRBJ2-1, the complete variable domain is DTGVSQNPRHKITKRGQNVTFRCDPISEHNRLYWYRQTLGQGPEFLTYFQNEAQLEKSRLLSDRFSAERPKGSFSTLEIQRTEQGDSAMYLCASSPNVGQNNEQFFGPGTRLTVL.

The rearrangement joins TRBV2 to TRBJ2-1, with 12 bases lining up with TRBD2. Germline-derived CDR1 and CDR2 are SNHLY and FYNNEI. This CDR3 has 18 residues. Unmatched junction bases numbered 10, after V lost 7 bases and J lost 0 bases. The CDR3 nucleotides are TGTGCCAGCACCGAGGGTCTAGCGGGGGGGCTCTCCTACAATGAGCAGTTCTTC. As protein: CASTEGLAGGLSYNEQFF.

This chain uses TRBV7-7 with TRBJ2-2, with a tentative D call TRBD1 (6 bases). Germline assignment: CDR1 SSHAT and CDR2 FNYEAQ (reference sequence). The CDR3 runs to 12 residues. The CDR3 region is CAWTENTGELFF. The CDR3 nucleotides are TGTGCTTGGACAGAGAACACCGGGGAGCTGTTTTTT.

In its sample, this clone was seen a few times. V gene TRBV28 combines with J gene TRBJ1-5; a weak D match, TRBD1 (6 bases). CDR3 size: 16 residues. Germline CDR1 is MDHEN and CDR2 is SYDVKM. The V end was cut by 5 bases, the J end by 6 bases, with 20 bases between. The CDR3: CASSPSAGRGSQPQHF. The CDR3 DNA reads as TGTGCCAGCAGTCCATCCGCGGGCAGGGGAAGTCAGCCCCAGCATTTT.

The J gene is TRBJ1-5, the V gene TRBV6-1; D possibly corresponds to TRBD1 (5 bases). CDR3 length: 14 amino acids. Germline values: CDR1 MNHNS, CDR2 SASEGT. Trimming took off 4 bases at V and 7 bases at J, with 14 bases between the two ends. Written as DNA, the CDR3 is TGTGCCAGCAGTGGCAGGGTATCGGAACAGCCCCAGCATTTT. It codes for CASSGRVSEQPQHF.

V usage is TRBV19 and J usage is TRBJ2-7, with D maybe TRBD1 (6 bases). This CDR3 spans 13 amino acids. V was trimmed by 3 bases and J by 5 bases, leaving 11 bases between them. From germline, CDR1 is LNHDA and CDR2 SQIVND (reference sequence). This chain's CDR3 is CASSIWQGNEQYF. For the CDR3, the DNA is TGTGCCAGTAGTATTTGGCAGGGGAACGAGCAGTACTTC.

The V call is TRBV28, the J call TRBJ2-5, with TRBD2 matching 9 bases. Germline V lookup: CDR1 MDHEN, CDR2 SYDVKM. Unmatched junction bases numbered 9, after V lost 2 bases and J lost 5 bases. The CDR3 extends over 16 amino acids. CDR3 amino acids: CASSLTGAGGLETQYF. CDR3 DNA sequence: TGTGCCAGCAGTTTAACCGGAGCGGGGGGCCTGGAGACCCAGTACTTC.

The J gene is TRBJ2-5, the V gene TRBV7-7; 8 bases fit TRBD1. V was pared by 1 base and J by 2 bases, with 0 bases of the junction left unmatched. CDR1 SSHAT and CDR2 FNYEAQ come from the germline V gene (reference sequence). The CDR3 has 14 residues. The chain's CDR3 is CASSLGQGQETQYF. In DNA, the CDR3 is TGTGCCAGCAGCTTAGGACAGGGGCAAGAGACCCAGTACTTC.

This clone was seen a single time. A read error may produce the germline difference seen at one junction end. The gene calls are TRBV20-1 and TRBJ2-4, with a tentative D call TRBD1 (6 bases). The CDR3 extends over 10 amino acids. CDR1 DFQATT and CDR2 SNEGSKA come from the germline V gene (reference sequence). DNA of the CDR3: TGCAGTGTCAAACAGGGTATCAAGGACTTC. It yields the protein CSVKQGIKDF.

V gene TRBV30 combines with J gene TRBJ1-5; D gene ambiguous. Germline CDR1 reads GTSNPN; CDR2 reads SVGIG (reference sequence). With 6 bases removed from V and 8 bases from J, the gap between germline ends came to 11 bases. The CDR3 loop spans 11 amino acids. Written as DNA, the CDR3 is TGTGCCTGTCCATTCCGGGAGCCCCAGCATTTT. This codes for CACPFREPQHF.

CDR3 DNA sequence: TGTGCCTGTTCGGGACAGGGGAACACTGAAGCTTTCTTT. Translation gives CACSGQGNTEAFF. The chain joins TRBV6-1 to TRBJ1-1; TRBD1 aligns across 9 bases. The V segment lost 11 bases and the J segment 1 base; nucleotides outside the gene matches: 5. Germline CDR1 is MNHNS and CDR2 is SASEGT. There are 13 residues in the CDR3.

V and J are TRBV11-2 and TRBJ2-3, with TRBD2 matching over 8 bases. The J segment lost 0 bases and the V segment lost 2 bases, leaving 7 bases of the junction unmatched. The germline gives CDR1 SGHAT, CDR2 FQNNGV. CDR3 length: 17 amino acids. DNA for the CDR3: TGTGCCAGCAGCTTACTAATGGGCGGGGGGAGCACAGATACGCAGTATTTT. Translated, it gives CASSLLMGGGSTDTQYF.

This clone occurred a few times. The rearrangement uses TRBV7-9 and TRBJ1-2; 7 bases match TRBD1. CDR3 length: 13 residues. The germline V gene encodes CDR1 SEHNR and CDR2 FQNEAQ (reference sequence). The trim removed 3 bases at V and 3 bases at J, leaving 1 base unmatched. The CDR3 region has the DNA TGTGCCAGCAGCTTTGACAGGGACTATGGCTACACCTTC. This encodes CASSFDRDYGYTF.

The table lists this clone with a count of one. The rearrangement uses TRBV28 and TRBJ1-6; D possibly corresponds to TRBD1 (6 bases). V lost 6 bases and J 7 bases, leaving 22 bases between the germline ends. The CDR3 extends over 17 amino acids. CDR1 MDHEN and CDR2 SYDVKM come from the germline V gene. The CDR3 is CASRWDGGRLGNSPLHF. CDR3 in DNA: TGTGCCAGCAGGTGGGATGGGGGCCGCCTGGGGAATTCACCCCTCCACTTT.

This chain links TRBV11-2 with TRBJ2-2; TRBD1 might be the D (5 bases). This CDR3 contains 16 residues. The germline V gene encodes CDR1 SGHAT and CDR2 FQNNGV. Trimming removed 1 base at V and 7 bases at J, with 16 bases between. For the CDR3, the DNA is TGTGCCAGCAGCTTAGCGGCAGGGCGTTGGGGCGGGGAGCTGTTTTTT. Encoded protein: CASSLAAGRWGGELFF.

The table lists this clone with a count of one. The chain couples TRBV18 to TRBJ2-7; possible D gene TRBD1, 5 bases. CDR3 size: 16 residues. Trimming removed 0 bases from V and 3 bases from J, with 15 bases in between. The germline gives CDR1 KGHSH, CDR2 LQKENI. DNA of the CDR3: TGTGCCAGCTCACCACCCCTTGGACATGGGTACTACGAGCAGTACTTC. Its protein is CASSPPLGHGYYEQYF.

This clone was counted once. This sequence joins TRBV28 and TRBJ1-1; D is possibly TRBD1 (6 bases). Germline-derived CDR1 and CDR2 are MDHEN and SYDVKM. Deletions cut 2 bases from V and 1 base from J, with 14 bases between. This CDR3 has 16 residues. CDR3: CASSLGGRGRNTEAFF. The CDR3 DNA follows: TGTGCCAGCAGTTTAGGGGGCAGGGGAAGGAACACTGAAGCTTTCTTT.

This chain connects TRBV2 to TRBJ2-1, with TRBD2 matching over 10 bases. The V and J ends lost 2 bases and 4 bases, in that order; junction bases with no gene match: 8. Germline V gives CDR1 SNHLY, CDR2 FYNNEI. This CDR3 comprises 17 residues. CDR3 in DNA: TGTGCCAGCAGTGAATGGGGTAGCGGGGGGCTATACAATGAGCAGTTCTTC. Translated, it gives CASSEWGSGGLYNEQFF.

V usage is TRBV7-9 and J usage is TRBJ1-4, with unresolved D. The length of the CDR3 is 15 residues. Trimming took off 5 bases at V and 8 bases at J, with 18 bases between the two ends. Germline V gene lookup returns CDR1 SEHNR and CDR2 FQNEAQ (reference sequence). CDR3 DNA sequence: TGTGCCAGCAGCGCCCTCCAGGAGGGCCGGGAAAAACTGTTTTTT. This encodes CASSALQEGREKLFF.

V gene TRBV7-6 combines with J gene TRBJ2-3, with TRBD1 identical over 10 bases. Germline V gene data show CDR1 as SGHVS and CDR2 as FNYEAQ. The CDR3 extends over 16 amino acids. Losses at the gene ends were 4 bases for V and 2 bases for J; bases not matched to a gene: 6. The CDR3 spells CASSSGTGVLTDTQYF. The DNA of the CDR3 is TGTGCCAGCAGCTCGGGGACAGGGGTCCTCACAGATACGCAGTATTTT.

This clone was detected once. The rearrangement links TRBV28 to TRBJ1-3; D ambiguous. The CDR3 has 14 residues. CDR1 MDHEN and CDR2 SYDVKM come from the germline V gene. V was shortened by 4 bases and J by 2 bases, with 9 bases between the two germline ends. CDR3 region: CASSSGVPGNTIYF. The CDR3 bases are TGTGCCAGCAGTTCCGGAGTGCCTGGAAACACCATATATTTT.

In this sample, this clone turned up once. The V gene is TRBV9, the J gene TRBJ1-5; a weak D match, TRBD1 (5 bases). Trimming took off 3 bases at V and 2 bases at J, with 6 bases between the two ends. Germline V gene data show CDR1 as SGDLS and CDR2 as YYNGEE. This CDR3 has 13 residues. The DNA for the CDR3 is TGTGCCAGCAGCGCGACAGGCAATCAGCCCCAGCATTTT. Its protein product is CASSATGNQPQHF.

The chain links TRBV23-1 to TRBJ2-7, with 11 bases lining up with TRBD2. TRBV23-1 is treated as an ORF (open reading frame) with a function not yet certain. Unmatched junction bases numbered 9, after V lost 4 bases and J lost 1 base. The CDR3 has 17 amino acids. The CDR3: CASSPQPLAGGSYEQYF. As DNA, the CDR3 is TGCGCCAGCAGTCCACAACCCCTAGCGGGGGGTTCCTACGAGCAGTACTTC.